The 2 T cell receptor beta chains below were found in one sample sequenced in a study of blood T cell repertoires in COVID-19. Some clones are missing from TCRdb's copy, which holds only in-frame ones; the method was immunoSEQ multiplex PCR. This sample has just over 650,000 clones, with 75% to 90% found just once. The sample comprised peripheral blood. These receptors came from a woman between 18 and 29 years old with acute or convalescent COVID-19.

V usage is TRBV3-1 (or the pseudogene TRBV3-2) and J usage is TRBJ1-6, with TRBD1 as a possible D gene (6 bases). With 3 bases removed from V and 5 bases from J, the gap between germline ends came to 11 bases. Looked up from germline, CDR1 is LGHDT and CDR2 is YNNKEL (reference sequence). The CDR3 length is 15 residues. The CDR3 bases are TGTGCCAGCAGCCACAGGGGAGTCGATAATTCACCCCTCCACTTT. Encoded protein: CASSHRGVDNSPLHF.

This clone has just one count. V usage is TRBV6-1 and J usage is TRBJ1-2; 8 nucleotides align to TRBD1. The CDR3 runs 15 residues. After removal of 2 bases from V and 3 bases from J, the junction contained 5 bases not matched to a gene. Germline CDR1 MNHNS, CDR2 SASEGT. The CDR3 here is CASSERTGKDYGYTF. As DNA, the CDR3 is TGTGCCAGCAGTGAAAGGACAGGGAAAGACTATGGCTACACCTTC.